The sequence of this T cell receptor beta chain was determined in a study of control samples from healthy donors and cancer patients. The germline V gene encodes CDR1 SGHKS and CDR2 YYEKEE (reference sequence). CDR3 length equals 15 residues. V lost 7 bases to trimming and J lost 2 bases; unmatched junction nucleotides: 11. Clones were sequenced by immunoSEQ multiplex PCR, and TCRdb holds only the in-frame ones, with some missing. Of some 150,000 clones listed, 90% to 95% are singletons. V and J are TRBV5-5 and TRBJ1-2; 7 bases map to TRBD1. The clonotype comes from a man in his fifties or sixties with colorectal cancer. Sequenced input: PBMCs. The DNA for the CDR3 is TGTGCCAGCCAGGGGGGTGAGTCAGGGAACTATGGCTACACCTTC. As protein: CASQGGESGNYGYTF.